The present TCR beta chain was sequenced within a study of T cells in Graves' hyperthyroidism and ophthalmopathy (dated by TCRdb to between 2017 and 2020). Background on the whole study: To identify distinguishing TCR V-J signatures, a discovery cohort of about 100 patients was used, comprising 40 to 45 with Graves' ophthalmopathy and 55 to 65 with stable Graves' hyperthyroidism. In several Graves' hyperthyroidism patients, the study also compared T-cell repertoires from thyroid tissue with T-cell repertoires from blood. Prospective prediction of ophthalmopathy was tested in an independent validation cohort consisting of 18 hyperthyroidism patients and 17 patients who later progressed to ophthalmopathy. Following sampling, methimazole starting at 30 mg daily was given to hyperthyroidism patients, and high-dose intravenous methylprednisolone was given to ophthalmopathy patients. For training and testing, the 95 to 100 patients in the discovery cohort were randomly divided in a 7:3 ratio. The paper reports TCR Vbeta CDR3 sequencing of fewer than 150 peripheral blood samples: approximately 41 ophthalmopathy, 75 to 80 hyperthyroidism and approximately 17 progressor patients.

Paper-wide results and their limitations: No statistical method was used to fix the sample size in advance, and group allocation was not hidden from the investigators. During validation, the model predicted progression to ophthalmopathy a median of approximately 7 months ahead of onset, with around 71% sensitivity and 72.22% specificity. Most expanded thyroid clonotypes (frequency above 0.001) were also detected in blood, suggesting blood repertoires may reflect thyroid immune responses. Ophthalmopathy was separated from stable hyperthyroidism by a 13 V-J signature model, with approximately 85% sensitivity and 81% to 83% specificity obtained in cross-validation and 80%/75% obtained in testing.

Turning to this clonotype: The antigen it binds to is not known. Since a much larger clone is just one base distant, this may be a read error.

TCR beta CDR3 regions were amplified from RNA transcripts. A first-round RT-PCR of the TCR CDR3 used the HTBI primer set with the Qiagen OneStep RT-PCR kit. The libraries were constructed in a second round of multiplex PCR and then size-selected and purified. Sequencing of the libraries was done on an Illumina HiSeq2000 using paired-end 100 bp reads. On the study's bioinformatics: SOAPnuke was used to process the raw data, throwing out any read that contained adapters or uncalled bases, had a mean Phred below 15, or lacked an exact constant-primer or identifier match. COPE v1.2.5 was used to merge high-quality paired reads, and clonotypes were defined as unique nucleotide sequences. MiTCR v1.1 was used to align clonotypes to the IMGT TRBV, TRBD and TRBJ reference segments. Analysis was restricted to V-J combinations with a frequency above 0.0001, which covered roughly 99% of repertoires. The TCS score was defined as the ratio of F50 (clonal expansion) to E x V (chaos), calculated using BLOSUM62-based TCRdist between CDR3 peptides within each V-J. Welch's t-statistics and random forest reduced approximately 520 V-J features to roughly 13, which were used in a naive Bayes classifier (R e1071). TCRdb ran its own pipeline on the public reads, namely fastp trimming at Q25 and MiXCR clone calling, and kept in-frame beta chains. One record per CDR3 amino acid sequence lists the most common genes and DNA. The V and J calls were determined by TCRdb, not by the authors. The sample profile shows some 510,000 distinct CDR3 sequences; roughly 50% of them were found once. The ten largest clones take up roughly 8.2% of the sample.

From the cysteine through the phenylalanine, the CDR3 covers 11 amino acids. The only DNA kept is the CDR3, 33 bases in frame from the first base. The V and J ends are trimmed by 5 bases and 3 bases, leaving 5 bases between them. CDR1 and CDR2 are drawn from the germline V gene: MNHEY, SVGAGI. Stable Graves' hyperthyroidism was defined as no progression to ophthalmopathy during 18 months of follow-up. Hyperthyroidism patients were aged 18 to 65 years and newly diagnosed, with disease duration of less than 2 months. Any patient with an uncontrolled infection, another autoimmune disease, pregnancy or lactation was excluded. Diagnoses relied on clinical symptoms, serum thyroxine and TRAb, thyroid ultrasound and orbital computed tomography. Total RNA was extracted using Trizol reagent, and RNA quality was assessed on an Agilent 2100 Bioanalyzer.

The sequenced sample was peripheral blood or thyroid tissue (not recorded which). The receptor was isolated from a woman aged 18-30 years with Graves' hyperthyroidism. Donor details come from another sample of the same person, matched by shared clones. The chain is assembled from TRBV6-5 and TRBJ2-7; too little of a D gene remains to name it. The DNA sequence reads TGTGCCAGCAGTAACCTCTACGAGCAGTACTTC. It translates to CASSNLYEQYF.